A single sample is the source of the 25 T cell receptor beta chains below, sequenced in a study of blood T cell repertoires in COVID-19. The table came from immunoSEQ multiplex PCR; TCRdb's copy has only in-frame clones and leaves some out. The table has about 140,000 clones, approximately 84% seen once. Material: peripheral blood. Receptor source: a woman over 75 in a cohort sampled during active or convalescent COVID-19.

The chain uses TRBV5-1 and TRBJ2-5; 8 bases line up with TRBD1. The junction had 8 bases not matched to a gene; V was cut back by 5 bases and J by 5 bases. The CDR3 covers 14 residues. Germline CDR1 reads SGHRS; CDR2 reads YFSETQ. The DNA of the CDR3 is TGCGCCAGCAGGGAGGGACAGGCGCCGGAGACCCAGTACTTC. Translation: CASREGQAPETQYF.

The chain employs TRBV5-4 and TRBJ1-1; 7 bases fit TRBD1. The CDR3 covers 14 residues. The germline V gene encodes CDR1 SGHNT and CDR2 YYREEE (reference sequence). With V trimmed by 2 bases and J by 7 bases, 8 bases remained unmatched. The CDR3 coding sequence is TGTGCCAGCAGCTTTTGGAAGGGGGCAATTGAAGCTTTCTTT. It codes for CASSFWKGAIEAFF.

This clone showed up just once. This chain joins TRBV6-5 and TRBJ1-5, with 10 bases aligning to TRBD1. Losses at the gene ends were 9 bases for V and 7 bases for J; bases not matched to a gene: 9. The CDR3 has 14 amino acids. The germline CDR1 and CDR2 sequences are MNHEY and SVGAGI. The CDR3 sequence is CASTTGGREQPQHF. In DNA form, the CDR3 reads TGTGCCAGTACGACAGGGGGCCGGGAACAGCCCCAGCATTTT.

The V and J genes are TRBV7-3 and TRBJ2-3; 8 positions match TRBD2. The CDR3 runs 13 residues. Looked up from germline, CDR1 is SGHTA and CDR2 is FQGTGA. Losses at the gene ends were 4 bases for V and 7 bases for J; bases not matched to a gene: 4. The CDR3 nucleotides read TGTGCCAGCAGCTACGGCGGGGGGAATACGCAGTATTTT. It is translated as CASSYGGGNTQYF.

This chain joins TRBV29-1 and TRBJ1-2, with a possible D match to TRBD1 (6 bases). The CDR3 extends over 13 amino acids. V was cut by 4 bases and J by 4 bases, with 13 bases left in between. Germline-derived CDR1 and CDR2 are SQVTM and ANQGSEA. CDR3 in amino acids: CSVVGQLGYGYTF. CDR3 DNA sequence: TGCAGCGTTGTGGGACAACTTGGCTATGGCTACACCTTC.

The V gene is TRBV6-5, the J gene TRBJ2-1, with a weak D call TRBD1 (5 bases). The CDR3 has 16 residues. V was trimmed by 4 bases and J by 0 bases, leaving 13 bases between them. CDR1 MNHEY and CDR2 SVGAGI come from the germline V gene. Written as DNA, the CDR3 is TGTGCCAGCAGTTCCAGCCGGCAGGGCTCCTACAATGAGCAGTTCTTC. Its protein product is CASSSSRQGSYNEQFF.

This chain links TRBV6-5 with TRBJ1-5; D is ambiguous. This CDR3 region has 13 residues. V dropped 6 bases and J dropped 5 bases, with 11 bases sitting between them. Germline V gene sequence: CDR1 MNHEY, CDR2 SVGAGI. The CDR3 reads CASRGRDYQPQHF. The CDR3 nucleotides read TGTGCCAGCAGAGGGAGGGATTATCAGCCCCAGCATTTT.

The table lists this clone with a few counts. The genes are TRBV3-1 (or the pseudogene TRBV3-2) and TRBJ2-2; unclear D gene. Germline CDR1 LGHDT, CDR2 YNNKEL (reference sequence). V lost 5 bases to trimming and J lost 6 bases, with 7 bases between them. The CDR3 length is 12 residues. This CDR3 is CASSITSGELFF. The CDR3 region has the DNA TGTGCCAGCAGCATCACATCCGGGGAGCTGTTTTTT.

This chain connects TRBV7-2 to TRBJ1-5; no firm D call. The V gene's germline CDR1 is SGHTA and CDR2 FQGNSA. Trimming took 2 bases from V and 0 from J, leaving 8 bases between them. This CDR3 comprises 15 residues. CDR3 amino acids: CASSLRGRSNQPQHF. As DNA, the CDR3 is TGTGCCAGCAGCTTACGGGGTCGTAGCAATCAGCCCCAGCATTTT.

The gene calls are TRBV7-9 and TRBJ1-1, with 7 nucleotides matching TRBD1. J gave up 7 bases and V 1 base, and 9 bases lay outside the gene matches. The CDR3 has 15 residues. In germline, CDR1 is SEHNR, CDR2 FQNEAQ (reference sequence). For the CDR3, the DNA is TGTGCCAGCAGCTTAGATGAGACAGGGTCGATTGAAGCTTTCTTT. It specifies CASSLDETGSIEAFF.

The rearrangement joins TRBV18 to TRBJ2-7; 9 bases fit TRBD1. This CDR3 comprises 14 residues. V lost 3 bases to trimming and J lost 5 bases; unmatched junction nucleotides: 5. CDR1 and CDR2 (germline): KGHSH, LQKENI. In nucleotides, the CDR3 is TGTGCCAGCTCACCGACAGGGGGTTTGCACGAGCAGTACTTC. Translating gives CASSPTGGLHEQYF.

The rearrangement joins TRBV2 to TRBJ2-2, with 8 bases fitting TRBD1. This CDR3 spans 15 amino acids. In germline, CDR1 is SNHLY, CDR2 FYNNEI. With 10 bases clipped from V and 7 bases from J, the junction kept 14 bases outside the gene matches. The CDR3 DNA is TGTGCCACCCAAGGACAGGGATCGAGAGGCGGGGAGCTGTTTTTT. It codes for CATQGQGSRGGELFF.

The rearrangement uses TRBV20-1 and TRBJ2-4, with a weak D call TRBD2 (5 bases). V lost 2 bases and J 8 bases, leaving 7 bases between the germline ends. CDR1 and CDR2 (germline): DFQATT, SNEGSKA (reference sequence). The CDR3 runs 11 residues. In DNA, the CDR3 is TGCAGTGCTAGACAGAGGGACATTCAGTACTTC. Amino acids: CSARQRDIQYF.

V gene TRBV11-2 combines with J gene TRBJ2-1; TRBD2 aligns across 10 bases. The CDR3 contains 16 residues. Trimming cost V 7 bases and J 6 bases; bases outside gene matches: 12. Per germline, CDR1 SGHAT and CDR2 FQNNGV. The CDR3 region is CASTLLGSGGGNEQFF. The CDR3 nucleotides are TGTGCCAGCACCCTATTGGGGAGCGGGGGGGGCAATGAGCAGTTCTTC.

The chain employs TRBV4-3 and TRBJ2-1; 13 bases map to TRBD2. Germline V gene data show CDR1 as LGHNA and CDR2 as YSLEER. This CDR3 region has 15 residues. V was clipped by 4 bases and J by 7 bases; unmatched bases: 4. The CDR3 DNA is TGCGCCAGCAGCCTCGGGACTAGCGGGACTAATGAGCAGTTCTTC. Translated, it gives CASSLGTSGTNEQFF.

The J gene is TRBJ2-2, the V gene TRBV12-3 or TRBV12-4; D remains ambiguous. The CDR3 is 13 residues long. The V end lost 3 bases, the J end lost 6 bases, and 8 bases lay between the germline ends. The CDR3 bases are TGTGCCAGCAGTTTCAATGTCCCCGGGGAGCTGTTTTTT. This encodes CASSFNVPGELFF.

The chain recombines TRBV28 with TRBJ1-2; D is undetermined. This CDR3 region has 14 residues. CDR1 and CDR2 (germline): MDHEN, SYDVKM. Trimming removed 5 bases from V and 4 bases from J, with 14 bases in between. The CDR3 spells CASSTDSDSYGYTF. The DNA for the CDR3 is TGTGCCAGCAGTACGGATTCGGACTCCTATGGCTACACCTTC.

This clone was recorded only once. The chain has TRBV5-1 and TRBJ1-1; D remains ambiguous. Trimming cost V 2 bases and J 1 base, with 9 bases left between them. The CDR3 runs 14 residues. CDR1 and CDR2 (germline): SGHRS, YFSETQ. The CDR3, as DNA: TGCGCCAGCAGCTTTGGACGGGGGAACACTGAAGCTTTCTTT. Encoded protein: CASSFGRGNTEAFF.

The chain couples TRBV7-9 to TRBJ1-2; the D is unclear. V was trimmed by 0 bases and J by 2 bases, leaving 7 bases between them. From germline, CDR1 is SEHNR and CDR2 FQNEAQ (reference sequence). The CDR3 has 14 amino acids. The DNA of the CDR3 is TGTGCCAGCAGCTTAGCGCTACGGAACTATGGCTACACCTTC. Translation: CASSLALRNYGYTF.

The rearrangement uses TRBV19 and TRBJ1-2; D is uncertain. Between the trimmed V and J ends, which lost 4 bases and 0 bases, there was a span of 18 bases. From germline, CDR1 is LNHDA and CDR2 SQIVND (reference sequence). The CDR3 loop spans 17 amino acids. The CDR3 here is CASSTRRGRIANYGYTF. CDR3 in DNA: TGTGCCAGTAGTACCCGGAGAGGGAGGATTGCTAACTATGGCTACACCTTC.

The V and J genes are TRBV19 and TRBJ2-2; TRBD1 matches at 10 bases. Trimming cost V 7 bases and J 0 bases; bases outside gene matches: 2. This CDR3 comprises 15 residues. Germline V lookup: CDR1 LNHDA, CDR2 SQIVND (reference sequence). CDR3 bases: TGTGCCAGTAAGACAGGGGGCACGAACACCGGGGAGCTGTTTTTT. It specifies CASKTGGTNTGELFF.

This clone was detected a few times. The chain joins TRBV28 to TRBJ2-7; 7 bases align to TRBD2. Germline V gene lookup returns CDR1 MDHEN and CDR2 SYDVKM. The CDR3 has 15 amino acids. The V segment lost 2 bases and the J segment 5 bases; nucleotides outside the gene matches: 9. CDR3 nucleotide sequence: TGTGCCAGCAGTTTAGGGGGGGAAGGTTCCCACGAGCAGTACTTC. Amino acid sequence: CASSLGGEGSHEQYF.

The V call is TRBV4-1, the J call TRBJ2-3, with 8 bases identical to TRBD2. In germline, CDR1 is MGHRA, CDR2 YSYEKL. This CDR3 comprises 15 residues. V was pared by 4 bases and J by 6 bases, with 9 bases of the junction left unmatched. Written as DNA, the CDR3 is TGCGCCAGCAGCCTCCTCCGGGGGGGGCCGGATACGCAGTATTTT. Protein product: CASSLLRGGPDTQYF.

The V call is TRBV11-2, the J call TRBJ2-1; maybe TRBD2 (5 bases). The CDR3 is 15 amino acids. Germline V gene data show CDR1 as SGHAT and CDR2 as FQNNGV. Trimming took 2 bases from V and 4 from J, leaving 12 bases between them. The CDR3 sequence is CASSLSDYPYNEQFF. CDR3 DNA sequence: TGTGCCAGCAGCTTATCCGACTATCCTTACAATGAGCAGTTCTTC.

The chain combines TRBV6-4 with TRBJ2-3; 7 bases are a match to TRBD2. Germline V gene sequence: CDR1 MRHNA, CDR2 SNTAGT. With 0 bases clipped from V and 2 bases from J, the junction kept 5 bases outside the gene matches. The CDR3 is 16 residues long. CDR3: CASSDSASGVTDTQYF. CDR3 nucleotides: TGTGCCAGCAGTGACTCTGCCAGCGGGGTCACAGATACGCAGTATTTT.